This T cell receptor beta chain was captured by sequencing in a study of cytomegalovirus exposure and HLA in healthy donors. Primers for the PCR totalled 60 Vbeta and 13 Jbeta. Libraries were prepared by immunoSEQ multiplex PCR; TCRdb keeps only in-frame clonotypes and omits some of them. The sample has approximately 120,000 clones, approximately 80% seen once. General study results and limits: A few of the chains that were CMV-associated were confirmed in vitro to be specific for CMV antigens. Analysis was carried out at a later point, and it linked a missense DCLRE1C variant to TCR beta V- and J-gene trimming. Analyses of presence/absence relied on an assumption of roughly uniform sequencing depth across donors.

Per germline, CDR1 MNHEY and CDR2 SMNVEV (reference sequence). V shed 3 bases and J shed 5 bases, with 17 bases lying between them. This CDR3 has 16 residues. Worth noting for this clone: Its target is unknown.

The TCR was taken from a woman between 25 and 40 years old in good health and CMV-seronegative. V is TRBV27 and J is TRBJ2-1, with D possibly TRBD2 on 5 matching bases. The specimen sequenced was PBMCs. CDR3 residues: CASSLQLAPPHNEQFF. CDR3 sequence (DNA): TGTGCCAGCAGTTTGCAGCTAGCCCCCCCCCACAATGAGCAGTTCTTC.